A single sample is the source of the 24 T cell receptor beta chains below, sequenced in a study of shared clonotypes between healthy human individuals. Sequenced by immunoSEQ multiplex PCR; TCRdb stores in-frame clones only, minus some. The sample consists of 2,500,000 or so clones, around 90% of them appearing once. Sequenced sample: naive CD4+ T cells from PBMCs. Documented subset: CD45RA+ positively selected. The receptors originated from a man aged 18 to 29 in good health. Some clones in this sample may be carry-over from other donors' samples.

The chain has TRBV29-1 and TRBJ2-1, with D hard to call. The length of the CDR3 is 14 residues. V was pared by 6 bases and J by 2 bases, with 14 bases between. Germline loops: CDR1 SQVTM, CDR2 ANQGSEA. The CDR3 spells CSVQTEPAYNEQFF. CDR3 bases: TGCAGCGTCCAGACTGAACCGGCCTACAATGAGCAGTTCTTC.

V is TRBV7-9 and J is TRBJ1-1, with unresolved D. The V end was cut by 4 bases, the J end by 4 bases, with 19 bases between. CDR1 is SEHNR and CDR2 is FQNEAQ in the germline V gene (reference sequence). The CDR3 sequence is 16 residues long. The chain's CDR3 is CASSSTGEWVSTEAFF. CDR3 nucleotide sequence: TGTGCCAGCAGCTCCACCGGTGAATGGGTGAGCACTGAAGCTTTCTTT.

The gene calls are TRBV5-1 and TRBJ1-1, with D unclear. V lost 4 bases and J lost 2, with 12 bases in between. This CDR3 region has 14 residues. CDR1 SGHRS and CDR2 YFSETQ come from the germline V gene. As DNA, the CDR3 is TGCGCCAGCAGCCCCGGACCCGTAAACACTGAAGCTTTCTTT. It codes for CASSPGPVNTEAFF.

Notes on this clone: Other DNA sequences from this sample encode an identical CDR3 as well. The J gene is TRBJ2-7, the V gene TRBV18; D not resolved. The V end lost 4 bases, the J end lost 0 bases, and 4 bases lay between the germline ends. Germline CDR1 KGHSH, CDR2 LQKENI. The CDR3 loop spans 12 amino acids. The CDR3 DNA follows: TGTGCCAGCTCACTACTCTCCTACGAGCAGTACTTC. Translating gives CASSLLSYEQYF.

The V gene is TRBV18, the J gene TRBJ2-6; the D is unclear. This CDR3 is 17 amino acids long. V lost 5 bases and J lost 0, with 14 bases in between. Germline CDR1 is KGHSH and CDR2 is LQKENI. CDR3 region: CASSLTKQPSGANVLTF. The CDR3 DNA reads as TGTGCCAGCTCATTAACGAAACAGCCCTCTGGGGCCAACGTCCTGACTTTC. Looking up the rest from reference TRBV18 and TRBJ2-6 gives the full variable domain: NAGVMQNPRHLVRRRGQEARLRCSPMKGHSHVYWYRQLPEEGLKFMVYLQKENIIDESGMPKERFSAEFPKEGPSILRIQQVVRGDSAAYFCASSLTKQPSGANVLTFGAGSRLTVL.

Only a few counts were recorded for this clone. This chain links TRBV4-3 with TRBJ1-4; D remains unclear. V was clipped by 8 bases and J by 0 bases, with 16 bases between them. The CDR3 contains 16 residues. Germline CDR1 is LGHNA and CDR2 is YSLEER. The CDR3 here is CASGHGELATNEKLFF. In DNA, the CDR3 is TGCGCCAGCGGGCATGGAGAACTTGCAACTAATGAAAAACTGTTTTTT.

This chain connects TRBV11-2 to TRBJ2-5; D not resolved. Trimming took off 0 bases at V and 5 bases at J, with 10 bases between the two ends. This CDR3 contains 14 residues. CDR1 and CDR2 from the germline V gene are SGHAT and FQNNGV. The CDR3 DNA is TGTGCCAGCAGCTTAGATCTAGGGTTGGAGACCCAGTACTTC. Translating gives CASSLDLGLETQYF.

This clone was observed a few times. The rearrangement links TRBV30 to TRBJ1-1, with D possibly TRBD1 on 5 matching bases. V was shortened by 5 bases and J by 5 bases, with 18 bases between the two germline ends. This CDR3 is built from 14 residues. Germline V lookup: CDR1 GTSNPN, CDR2 SVGIG (reference sequence). The DNA of the CDR3 is TGTGCCTGGGCATGGGGGAGAGCGGGGACTGAAGCTTTCTTT. Translated, it gives CAWAWGRAGTEAFF.

The J gene is TRBJ2-4, the V gene TRBV5-4, with TRBD1 matching over 9 bases. V shed 5 bases, J shed 1 base, and the junction held 4 bases outside the gene matches. This CDR3 has 15 residues. Looked up from germline, CDR1 is SGHNT and CDR2 is YYREEE (reference sequence). Written as DNA, the CDR3 is TGTGCCAGCAGTTCACAGGGGGCTGCCAAAAACATTCAGTACTTC. Residues: CASSSQGAAKNIQYF. The full variable domain, with the rest looked up from reference TRBV5-4 and TRBJ2-4, is ETGVTQSPTHLIKTRGQQVTLRCSSQSGHNTVSWYQQALGQGPQFIFQYYREEENGRGNFPPRFSGLQFPNYSSELNVNALELDDSALYLCASSSQGAAKNIQYFGAGTRLSVL.

On this clone: In the same sample, other DNA sequences code for this CDR3. The rearrangement joins TRBV5-6 to TRBJ2-7; no definite D call. CDR1 is SGHDT, CDR2 YYEEEE, per germline. This CDR3 has 13 residues. Trimming took 0 bases from V and 3 from J, leaving 7 bases between them. The CDR3 sequence: CASSLAGFYEQYF. Written as DNA, the CDR3 is TGTGCCAGCAGCTTGGCAGGTTTCTACGAGCAGTACTTC.

There are a few counts of this clone. The chain carries TRBV30 and TRBJ1-1; possibly TRBD1 for D (5 bases). This CDR3 has 11 residues. Trimming shortened V by 5 bases and J by 5 bases, and 9 bases separated the two germline ends. Germline V gene lookup returns CDR1 GTSNPN and CDR2 SVGIG (reference sequence). The CDR3 sequence is CAWGARTEAFF. Written as DNA, the CDR3 is TGTGCCTGGGGGGCGAGGACTGAAGCTTTCTTT.

V usage is TRBV2 and J usage is TRBJ2-2, with a weak D call TRBD2 (5 bases). CDR1 and CDR2 (germline): SNHLY, FYNNEI. This CDR3 is 13 amino acids long. The V gene lost 10 bases and the J gene lost 6 bases, with 15 bases spanning the gap. This CDR3 is CATAKERAGELFF. CDR3 DNA: TGTGCCACAGCTAAAGAGAGGGCCGGGGAGCTGTTTTTT.

With respect to this clone: The sample contains more than one DNA sequence encoding this CDR3. The chain recombines TRBV7-2 with TRBJ2-5; the D call may be TRBD1 or TRBD2 (6 bases each). This CDR3 has 14 residues. Germline CDR1 is SGHTA and CDR2 is FQGNSA. V shed 3 bases and J shed 5 bases, with 13 bases lying between them. The CDR3 DNA is TGTGCCAGCAGCTTTCAGACAGGAGGGGAGACCCAGTACTTC. Its translation is CASSFQTGGETQYF.

The J gene is TRBJ2-1, the V gene TRBV28; the D is unclear. V gave up 8 bases and J gave up 4 bases, with 9 bases separating them. Germline V gene lookup returns CDR1 MDHEN and CDR2 SYDVKM. The CDR3 loop spans 12 amino acids. The CDR3 bases are TGTGCCAGCGGCCTTTATTACAATGAGCAGTTCTTC. Its protein is CASGLYYNEQFF.

On this clone itself: Other DNA sequences in the same sample also yield this CDR3. This chain connects TRBV5-1 to TRBJ2-1; 10 nucleotides align to TRBD2. J was trimmed by 2 bases and V by 3 bases; bases with no gene match: 2. Germline CDR1 and CDR2: SGHRS and YFSETQ. The CDR3 extends over 15 amino acids. The chain's CDR3 is CASSYTSGTYNEQFF. The CDR3 coding sequence is TGCGCCAGCAGCTATACTAGCGGGACCTACAATGAGCAGTTCTTC.

The genes are TRBV7-2 and TRBJ2-5; 12 bases are shared with TRBD1. Germline V gene sequence: CDR1 SGHTA, CDR2 FQGNSA. J lost 5 bases, V lost 1 base, and 11 bases had no gene match. The CDR3 contains 18 residues. CDR3: CASSLVGGTGGGRETQYF. The CDR3 nucleotides read TGTGCCAGCAGCTTAGTCGGCGGGACAGGGGGCGGGCGCGAGACCCAGTACTTC.

Turning to this clone: Different DNA sequences within this sample yield the same CDR3. V is TRBV9 and J is TRBJ2-1, with D perhaps TRBD1 (6 bases). Germline V gene sequence: CDR1 SGDLS, CDR2 YYNGEE. Trimming removed 4 bases from V and 0 bases from J, with 11 bases in between. This CDR3 has 15 residues. The DNA of the CDR3 is TGTGCCAGCAGCACACAGGGTAGCTCCTACAATGAGCAGTTCTTC. Translating gives CASSTQGSSYNEQFF.

The V gene is TRBV10-3, the J gene TRBJ1-5; D might be TRBD1 (6 bases). V was trimmed by 0 bases and J by 3 bases, leaving 12 bases between them. The CDR3 has 16 residues. Germline CDR1 is ENHRY and CDR2 is SYGVKD. CDR3 DNA: TGTGCCATCAGTGAGTCGGTAACAGGGAACAATCAGCCCCAGCATTTT. It specifies CAISESVTGNNQPQHF.

In the case of this clone: Being one base from a much bigger clone, this may be a read error. Other DNA sequences in this sample translate to the same CDR3. The chain uses TRBV5-4 and TRBJ2-2; D is uncertain. Germline V gene data show CDR1 as SGHNT and CDR2 as YYREEE (reference sequence). Trimming removed 2 bases at V and 2 bases at J, with 1 base between. The CDR3 length is 12 residues. This CDR3 is CASSLNTGELFF. CDR3 nucleotides: TGTGCCAGCAGCTTAAACACCGGGGAGCTGTTTTTT. Full variable domain (missing parts from reference TRBV5-4 and TRBJ2-2): ETGVTQSPTHLIKTRGQQVTLRCSSQSGHNTVSWYQQALGQGPQFIFQYYREEENGRGNFPPRFSGLQFPNYSSELNVNALELDDSALYLCASSLNTGELFFGEGSRLTVL.

The chain links TRBV6-6 to TRBJ2-3, with D hard to call. Per the germline V gene, CDR1 is MNHNY and CDR2 is SVGAGI (reference sequence). The CDR3 has 15 residues. Trimming cost V 2 bases and J 2 bases, with 11 bases left between them. In DNA form, the CDR3 reads TGTGCCAGCAGTTACCCACAAGGATCCACAGATACGCAGTATTTT. Translating gives CASSYPQGSTDTQYF.

The J gene is TRBJ2-3, the V gene TRBV4-2; 11 positions match TRBD2. Looked up from germline, CDR1 is LGHNA and CDR2 is YNFKEQ. The CDR3 runs 15 residues. V lost 6 bases, J lost 6 bases, and 8 bases stayed unmatched. The DNA for the CDR3 is TGTGCCAGCAGAAGGGGGCTAGCGGGAGGTGATACGCAGTATTTT. This gives the protein CASRRGLAGGDTQYF.

The chain combines TRBV7-8 with TRBJ2-1; 11 bases match TRBD2. The CDR3 runs 17 residues. J lost 0 bases, V lost 2 bases, and 3 bases had no gene match. Germline loops: CDR1 SGHVS, CDR2 FQNEAQ. The CDR3 protein is CASSLRTSGFSYNEQFF. In DNA form, the CDR3 reads TGTGCCAGCAGCTTAAGGACTAGCGGGTTCTCCTACAATGAGCAGTTCTTC.

The V gene is TRBV5-1, the J gene TRBJ2-5; D is ambiguous. The CDR3 consists of 14 residues. CDR1 and CDR2 from the germline V gene are SGHRS and YFSETQ. Trimming took 0 bases from V and 5 from J, leaving 11 bases between them. For the CDR3, the DNA is TGCGCCAGCAGCTTGGAGGTTTTTATGGAGACCCAGTACTTC. This gives the protein CASSLEVFMETQYF.

CDR3 sequence: CASSETVFRDYGYTF. The DNA for the CDR3 is TGTGCCAGTAGTGAGACAGTCTTTCGGGACTATGGCTACACCTTC. The V gene is TRBV19, the J gene TRBJ1-2; tentative D call: TRBD1 (5 bases). This CDR3 is built from 15 residues. Germline assignment: CDR1 LNHDA and CDR2 SQIVND (reference sequence). Trimming removed 5 bases at V and 3 bases at J, with 16 bases between.